This TCR beta chain was profiled in a study of T-cell reconstitution after alpha-beta-depleted transplantation in children. It was with unique molecular identifiers that the TCRbeta library was prepared. From the PCR reads, TCRdb called clonotypes with MiXCR, one entry per CDR3 protein. Of 200,000 to 250,000 distinct CDR3 sequences listed, under 13% were seen once; the top ten hold 28%. The CDR3 extends over 13 amino acids. Germline V CDR1 and CDR2: SNHLY, FYNNEI. This clonotype was counted at least ten times. As yet, its antigen is unknown. The junction departs from the called germline gene at one end, perhaps through a read error. Study findings and constraints: T-cell counts and diversity at one year post-transplant came mainly from newly produced T cells. Reportedly, roughly two months post-transplant, alpha-beta T cells arose from several hundred expanded graft clones.

The specimen comprised PBMCs, sampled before TCRalphabeta/CD19-depleted stem cell transplant. The chain uses TRBV2 and TRBJ1-1; 7 bases match TRBD1. This receptor was taken from a child under two years old with acute myeloid leukemia, due to receive a stem cell transplant. CDR3 region: CASREDRDAEAFF. The CDR3 coding sequence is TGTGCCAGCAGAGAAGACAGGGATGCTGAAGCTTTCTTT.